The 6 T cell receptor beta chains given below trace back to one sample, sequenced in a study of cytotoxic CD8 clonotypes in ibrutinib-treated CLL (dated by TCRdb to 2020 to 2023). The library was obtained by the immunoSEQ multiplex PCR assay. Here the immuneACCESS table is served through TCRdb, limited to in-frame sequences with V and J called. Missing clones are a known gap in these copies; in checked studies unresolved V genes cover under half, and the rest lacks a known reason. This sample is represented by 110,000 or so clones; more than 55% of them were singletons. Together, the top ten hold 37% of the sample. Per the publication, the time point label means: 20 to 25 months on ibrutinib. This sample comprised PBMCs, obtained after 24 months of ibrutinib treatment. Receptor source: a human donor with chronic lymphocytic leukemia.

This clone was seen a handful of times. The chain employs TRBV30 and TRBJ2-1, with unresolved D. CDR3 size: 12 residues. Germline V gene sequence: CDR1 GTSNPN, CDR2 SVGIG (reference sequence). V lost 3 bases and J lost 6, with 9 bases in between. CDR3 nucleotides: TGTGCCTGGAGCCTCCTGACCAATGAGCAGTTCTTC. Its translation is CAWSLLTNEQFF. The complete variable domain, with remaining parts taken from reference TRBV30 and TRBJ2-1, reads SQTIHQWPATLVQPVGSPLSLECTVEGTSNPNLYWYRQAAGRGLQLLFYSVGIGQISSEVPQNLSASRPQDRQFILSSKKLLLSDSGFYLCAWSLLTNEQFFGPGTRLTVL.

This clone was seen a handful of times. The chain links TRBV5-1 to TRBJ1-2; a weak D match, TRBD1 (6 bases). The CDR3 is 11 residues long. CDR1 and CDR2 (germline): SGHRS, YFSETQ. Trimming removed 4 bases at V and 8 bases at J, with 9 bases between. This CDR3 is CASSPGTGYTF. The CDR3 bases are TGCGCCAGCAGCCCCGGGACAGGCTACACCTTC.

The chain uses TRBV30 and TRBJ1-6; a weak D match, TRBD1 (5 bases). Germline CDR1 is GTSNPN and CDR2 is SVGIG (reference sequence). Trimming pared 0 bases from V and 6 bases from J, leaving 18 bases between. The CDR3 has 17 amino acids. CDR3 sequence: CAWSVRVGVLINSPLHF. CDR3 DNA sequence: TGTGCCTGGAGTGTACGTGTAGGGGTCCTCATTAATTCACCCCTCCACTTT.

The rearrangement joins TRBV2 to TRBJ1-4; no clear D gene. Germline CDR1 reads SNHLY; CDR2 reads FYNNEI. The CDR3 has 14 amino acids. Trimming left V 8 bases short and J 3 bases short, with 13 bases between. The DNA for the CDR3 is TGTGCCAGCCGGAGGTCAGGCCCTAATGAAAAACTGTTTTTT. Its protein is CASRRSGPNEKLFF.

The J gene is TRBJ2-2, the V gene TRBV18, with D possibly TRBD2 on 6 matching bases. CDR3 size: 18 residues. The germline gives CDR1 KGHSH, CDR2 LQKENI. The germline V and J ends were trimmed by 6 bases and 6 bases, with 26 bases remaining between them. CDR3 coding DNA: TGTGCCAGCTCGCCAAGAAGGACTAAGTACGTTGGGGCCGGGGAGCTGTTTTTT. Residues: CASSPRRTKYVGAGELFF.

This clone was detected only a few times. The V and J genes are TRBV5-6 and TRBJ1-5; weak D call: TRBD1 (5 bases). In germline, CDR1 is SGHDT, CDR2 YYEEEE. CDR3 length equals 14 residues. With 2 bases removed from V and 3 bases from J, the gap between germline ends came to 9 bases. As DNA, the CDR3 is TGTGCCAGCAGCTTAACAGGAGTCAATCAGCCCCAGCATTTT. It specifies CASSLTGVNQPQHF.